These 19 T cell receptor beta chains originate from one sample sequenced in a study of blood T cell repertoires in COVID-19 (dated by TCRdb to about 2020). To prepare the library, the immunoSEQ multiplex PCR assay was applied. TCRdb provides this immuneACCESS table in a form limited to in-frame rearrangements. Some clones are lacking; in checked studies, under half of them reflect an unresolved V gene, and why the rest are absent is not known. This sample comprises about 220,000 clones, roughly 84% of them detected only once. Of the sample, 6.8% is held by the ten largest clones. Material for sequencing was PBMCs or T cells enriched from blood (not recorded which). The source is a woman in her thirties or forties who had recovered from COVID-19.

This sequence joins TRBV11-3 and TRBJ2-3; D unresolved. The germline V and J ends were trimmed by 5 bases and 4 bases, with 10 bases remaining between them. Germline CDR1 reads SGHNT; CDR2 reads YENEEA. This CDR3 region has 13 residues. CDR3 sequence reads: CASSLTMADTQYF. For the CDR3, the DNA is TGTGCCAGCAGCCTAACTATGGCAGATACGCAGTATTTT.

On this clone itself: This sample also contains other DNA sequences that code for the same CDR3. The rearrangement joins TRBV12-3 or TRBV12-4 to TRBJ2-3; no clear D. There are 11 residues in the CDR3. The V gene lost 7 bases and the J gene lost 2 bases, with 4 bases spanning the gap. CDR3 nucleotides: TGTGCCAGCACCGTCACAGATACGCAGTATTTT. Translation: CASTVTDTQYF.

CDR3 DNA: TGTGCCAGTAACAGCTATGGCTACACCTTC. Protein product: CASNSYGYTF. This chain connects TRBV19 to TRBJ1-2; D is undetermined. V dropped 7 bases and J dropped 4 bases, with 4 bases sitting between them. The CDR3 has 10 amino acids. Looked up from germline, CDR1 is LNHDA and CDR2 is SQIVND (reference sequence).

The chain recombines TRBV7-9 with TRBJ2-7; 8 bases line up with TRBD2. V lost 1 base and J lost 6; bases outside the gene matches: 8. The CDR3 extends over 15 amino acids. CDR1 and CDR2 (germline): SEHNR, FQNEAQ (reference sequence). In DNA, the CDR3 is TGTGCCAGCAGCTTAGATCGAGCGGGAGAGGTCGAGCAGTACGTC. The encoded protein is CASSLDRAGEVEQYV.

In this sample, this clone turned up once. The rearrangement joins TRBV19 to TRBJ1-5; D is perhaps TRBD1 (5 bases). CDR3 length equals 16 residues. The V end lost 1 base, the J end lost 5 bases, and 15 bases lay between the germline ends. Germline V gene data show CDR1 as LNHDA and CDR2 as SQIVND (reference sequence). CDR3 sequence: CASSIGAEGTYQPQHF. CDR3 nucleotide sequence: TGTGCCAGTAGTATAGGGGCAGAGGGGACTTATCAGCCCCAGCATTTT.

The chain links TRBV7-3 to TRBJ1-1; D gene ambiguous. The V end was cut by 5 bases, the J end by 7 bases, with 14 bases between. The length of the CDR3 is 13 residues. Germline V lookup: CDR1 SGHTA, CDR2 FQGTGA. DNA of the CDR3: TGTGCCAGCAGCCCCTCGAAGGCGGTTGAAGCTTTCTTT. This codes for CASSPSKAVEAFF.

The CDR3 nucleotides read TGTGCCAGCAGCCCCTCGTCTGGAAACACCATATATTTT. Amino acids: CASSPSSGNTIYF. The J gene is TRBJ1-3, the V gene TRBV12-3 or TRBV12-4; D not certain. This CDR3 spans 13 amino acids. The V end was cut by 6 bases, the J end by 1 base, with 7 bases between.

The chain couples TRBV4-2 to TRBJ2-3, with TRBD2 identical over 12 bases. Losses at the gene ends were 3 bases for V and 2 bases for J; bases not matched to a gene: 3. Germline lookup yields CDR1 LGHNA and CDR2 YNFKEQ. CDR3 length: 16 residues. The CDR3 here is CASSQTSGSLTDTQYF. In nucleotides, the CDR3 is TGTGCCAGCAGCCAGACTAGCGGGAGCCTCACAGATACGCAGTATTTT.

This clone was picked up one time. The chain carries TRBV18 and TRBJ1-2; D gene uncertain. From germline, CDR1 is KGHSH and CDR2 LQKENI. The ends were cut back, 3 bases at V and 4 bases at J, with 15 bases in the middle. CDR3 length equals 15 residues. CDR3 loop: CASSPGLAERYGYTF. The CDR3 DNA sequence: TGTGCCAGCTCACCGGGTTTGGCAGAGCGCTATGGCTACACCTTC. Full variable domain (remainder filled in from reference TRBV18 and TRBJ1-2): NAGVMQNPRHLVRRRGQEARLRCSPMKGHSHVYWYRQLPEEGLKFMVYLQKENIIDESGMPKERFSAEFPKEGPSILRIQQVVRGDSAAYFCASSPGLAERYGYTFGSGTRLTVV.

V is TRBV9 and J is TRBJ2-7, with 7 bases lining up with TRBD1. Germline V lookup: CDR1 SGDLS, CDR2 YYNGEE. The length of the CDR3 is 14 residues. With V trimmed by 1 base and J by 3 bases, 4 bases remained unmatched. CDR3: CASSVSTGDYEQYF. The CDR3 bases are TGTGCCAGCAGCGTATCTACAGGGGACTACGAGCAGTACTTC.

CDR3: CASSMASGRSGYEQFF. The CDR3 nucleotides read TGTGCCAGTAGTATGGCTAGCGGGAGGAGCGGCTATGAGCAGTTCTTC. The gene calls are TRBV19 and TRBJ2-1, with 11 positions matching TRBD2. Germline CDR1 is LNHDA and CDR2 is SQIVND (reference sequence). The CDR3 loop spans 16 amino acids. The ends lost 3 bases at V and 8 bases at J; junction bases unmatched: 9.

This clone has only a few counts. The chain uses TRBV29-1 and TRBJ2-1; 14 nucleotides match TRBD2. Trimming at V came to 3 bases and at J to 9 bases, leaving 13 bases not matched to a gene. The CDR3 has 17 amino acids. Germline-derived CDR1 and CDR2 are SQVTM and ANQGSEA. CDR3 amino acids: CSVDKGLAGARDTEQFF. In DNA, the CDR3 is TGCAGCGTTGATAAGGGACTAGCGGGAGCCCGAGACACTGAGCAGTTCTTC.

This chain uses TRBV15 with TRBJ2-3; 7 bases agree with TRBD2. The V segment lost 1 base and the J segment 5 bases; nucleotides outside the gene matches: 6. Germline lookup yields CDR1 LNHNV and CDR2 YYDKDF (reference sequence). The CDR3 has 15 amino acids. The CDR3 protein is CATSRASGLGDTQYF. DNA for the CDR3: TGTGCCACCAGCAGAGCTAGCGGACTTGGAGATACGCAGTATTTT.

Turning to this clone: Other DNA variants within this sample encode the same CDR3. This rearrangement joins TRBV29-1 to TRBJ1-2, with a weak D call TRBD1 (6 bases). Germline V lookup: CDR1 SQVTM, CDR2 ANQGSEA. The CDR3 has 12 residues. The V gene lost 3 bases and the J gene lost 4 bases, with 9 bases spanning the gap. CDR3 bases: TGCAGCGTTGAGGACAGCCTCTATGGCTACACCTTC. This sequence encodes CSVEDSLYGYTF.

The chain links TRBV28 to TRBJ2-1; D remains unclear. The germline V gene has CDR1 MDHEN and CDR2 SYDVKM. CDR3 length: 12 amino acids. The V end lost 11 bases, the J end lost 4 bases, and 12 bases lay between the germline ends. The CDR3 DNA follows: TGTGCCGGTTTTACTCGATACAATGAGCAGTTCTTC. Translated, it gives CAGFTRYNEQFF. Full variable domain (outside the CDR3, taken from reference TRBV28 and TRBJ2-1): DVKVTQSSRYLVKRTGEKVFLECVQDMDHENMFWYRQDPGLGLRLIYFSYDVKMKEKGDIPEGYSVSREKKERFSLILESASTNQTSMYLCAGFTRYNEQFFGPGTRLTVL.

The chain is built from TRBV24-1 and TRBJ2-5; D might be TRBD1 (5 bases). This CDR3 spans 14 amino acids. The V end was cut by 2 bases, the J end by 5 bases, with 11 bases between. Germline CDR1 KGHDR, CDR2 SFDVKD. The CDR3, as DNA: TGTGCCACCAGTGATTCTCACAGGACGGAGACCCAGTACTTC. It codes for CATSDSHRTETQYF.

The gene calls are TRBV5-1 and TRBJ2-7, with 9 nucleotides matching TRBD1. V lost 4 bases and J lost 5; bases outside the gene matches: 7. Germline CDR1 is SGHRS and CDR2 is YFSETQ. This CDR3 has 14 residues. The CDR3: CASSPQGATHEQYF. CDR3 DNA sequence: TGCGCCAGCAGCCCACAGGGGGCGACCCACGAGCAGTACTTC.

The V and J genes are TRBV19 and TRBJ1-5; TRBD1 matches 8 bases. The junction had 9 bases not matched to a gene; V was cut back by 1 base and J by 7 bases. The CDR3 sequence is 16 residues long. The germline V gene has CDR1 LNHDA and CDR2 SQIVND (reference sequence). CDR3 amino acids: CASSIGQGALSQPQHF. The CDR3 DNA is TGTGCCAGTAGTATAGGGCAGGGGGCTTTATCCCAGCCCCAGCATTTT.

Remarks on this clone: Other DNA sequences in the sample encode the same CDR3. The CDR3 reads CASSFQGAGTEAFF. The CDR3 DNA is TGCGCCAGCAGCTTTCAGGGGGCTGGCACTGAAGCTTTCTTT. The chain couples TRBV5-1 to TRBJ1-1; 8 bases fit TRBD1. Per germline, CDR1 SGHRS and CDR2 YFSETQ. The CDR3 runs 14 residues. The ends lost 2 bases at V and 4 bases at J; junction bases unmatched: 4.